Below are 25 T cell receptor beta chains sequenced from a single sample in a study of prognosis after radiotherapy for stage I lung cancer. Amplicons of TCR beta CDR3 were generated from genomic DNA by two-round multiplex PCR. Amplification in first-round PCR relied on primers specific to each TRBV and TRBJ gene. One entry per CDR3 protein results from TCRdb running MiXCR on the multiplex PCR reads. The sample carries some 15,000 distinct CDR3 sequences, more than 35% recorded once. Sequenced here: PBMCs, sampled before or after stereotactic body radiation therapy (not recorded which). The receptors shown here come from a donor aged 50 or older with non-small cell lung cancer.

The table lists this clonotype with a few counts. A single base separates this from a much larger clone, so it may be a read error. The chain combines TRBV6-1 with TRBJ2-1, with D possibly matching TRBD2 (7 bases). The CDR3 has 16 amino acids. V was trimmed by 8 bases and J by 6 bases, leaving 23 bases between them. The germline V gene has CDR1 MNHNS and CDR2 SASEGT. CDR3 residues: CASGQTRGRAGNEQFF. The CDR3 region has the DNA TGTGCCAGCGGTCAAACGCGGGGGCGTGCTGGCAATGAGCAGTTCTTC.

This clonotype is termed medium-sized. This chain links TRBV2 with TRBJ2-2; tentative D call: TRBD1 (5 bases). Germline V lookup: CDR1 SNHLY, CDR2 FYNNEI. The CDR3 has 15 residues. V lost 2 bases and J lost 0, with 7 bases in between. The CDR3 sequence: CASSEQGTNTGELFF. CDR3 DNA sequence: TGTGCCAGCAGTGAACAGGGCACGAACACCGGGGAGCTGTTTTTT.

V and J are TRBV6-2 or TRBV6-3 and TRBJ2-2; maybe TRBD2 (5 bases). There are 16 residues in the CDR3. Germline-derived CDR1 and CDR2 are MNHEY and SVGEGT. V lost 5 bases and J lost 2, with 15 bases in between. The CDR3 here is CASSKRGCTNTGELFF. CDR3 coding DNA: TGTGCCAGCAGTAAACGCGGGTGTACTAACACCGGGGAGCTGTTTTTT.

This clonotype was recorded many times. V usage is TRBV6-2 or TRBV6-3 and J usage is TRBJ2-7, with TRBD2 identical over 12 bases. The length of the CDR3 is 18 residues. The ends lost 6 bases at V and 0 bases at J; junction bases unmatched: 12. The germline V gene encodes CDR1 MNHEY and CDR2 SVGEGT. The CDR3 DNA is TGTGCCAGCAGCCCCCGGGTACTAGCGGGGGGTGGCTCCTACGAGCAGTACTTC. This gives the protein CASSPRVLAGGGSYEQYF.

Notes on this clonotype: Because it lacks the conserved phenylalanine or tryptophan at the end, this CDR3 is likely a read error. The rearrangement joins TRBV11-2 to TRBJ2-7; D remains ambiguous. The CDR3 has 16 amino acids. Germline V gene data show CDR1 as SGHAT and CDR2 as FQNNGV. The chain's CDR3 is CASSLDLNPGKLEQYL. Here the CDR3 DNA reads TGCGCCAGCAGCTTAGATCTAAATCCCGGAAAGCTCGAGCAGTACTTA.

Concerning this clonotype itself: This is likely a read error, given that the CDR3 carries no conserved phenylalanine or tryptophan at its end. V and J are TRBV6-1 and TRBJ2-5, with D possibly TRBD1 on 5 matching bases. Trimming took 6 bases from V and 5 from J, leaving 28 bases between them. The germline CDR1 and CDR2 sequences are MNHNS and SASEGT. The length of the CDR3 is 18 residues. CDR3 DNA sequence: TGTGCCAGCAGGCCAAACAGGAAGTACCCCCGAAGCCAGGAGACCCAGTACTTA. Translating gives CASRPNRKYPRSQETQYL.

There are many counts of this clonotype. V is TRBV19 and J is TRBJ2-5; 11 bases are a match to TRBD2. Germline CDR1 and CDR2: LNHDA and SQIVND (reference sequence). The CDR3 runs 16 residues. J gave up 2 bases and V 5 bases, and 7 bases lay outside the gene matches. This CDR3 reads CASSPETSGNQETQYF. In DNA, the CDR3 is TGTGCCAGTAGTCCCGAGACTAGCGGGAATCAAGAGACCCAGTACTTC.

The chain recombines TRBV6-5 with TRBJ1-6; TRBD1 is a possible D gene (6 bases). Germline V gene data show CDR1 as MNHEY and CDR2 as SVGAGI. The CDR3 totals 17 residues. The V and J ends lost 0 bases and 0 bases respectively, with 9 bases between them. The DNA of the CDR3 is TGTGCCAGCAGTTACTCAGGACAGAGCTCCTATAATTCACCCCTCCACTTT. It codes for CASSYSGQSSYNSPLHF.

This chain connects TRBV6-2 or TRBV6-3 to TRBJ1-6; D possibly corresponds to TRBD1 (5 bases). V lost 5 bases and J 10 bases, leaving 15 bases between the germline ends. The CDR3 has 14 amino acids. From germline, CDR1 is MNHEY and CDR2 SVGEGT. CDR3 in DNA: TGTGCCAGCAGTGAAGGGCCAGGGAGGTCACCCCTCCACTTT. Its protein product is CASSEGPGRSPLHF.

This clonotype occurred a few times. Here the CDR3 reads CASSLTGDVYGYTF. CDR3 coding DNA: TGTGCCAGCAGCCTCACAGGGGATGTCTATGGCTACACCTTC. This rearrangement joins TRBV7-9 to TRBJ1-2; 7 bases line up with TRBD1. The CDR3 has 14 residues. Germline V gene lookup returns CDR1 SEHNR and CDR2 FQNEAQ (reference sequence). V trimming: 5 bases; J trimming: 4 bases; junction bases outside the gene matches: 7.

This clonotype is medium-sized (0.01 to 0.1%) by share. The J gene is TRBJ1-2, the V gene TRBV6-1; D might be TRBD1 (6 bases). The CDR3 spans 14 residues. The germline V and J ends were trimmed by 7 bases and 5 bases, with 17 bases remaining between them. The germline CDR1 and CDR2 sequences are MNHNS and SASEGT. The CDR3 region has the DNA TGTGCCAGCAATAGGGACATATCGGGGTATGGCTACACCTTC. It yields the protein CASNRDISGYGYTF.

The chain employs TRBV6-1 and TRBJ2-7; 7 nucleotides line up with TRBD2. CDR3 size: 14 residues. CDR1 MNHNS and CDR2 SASEGT come from the germline V gene. Trimming cost V 11 bases and J 0 bases; bases outside gene matches: 10. In nucleotides, the CDR3 is TGTGCCGCCGGGGAGGGGACTCACTCCTACGAGCAGTACTTC. This gives the protein CAAGEGTHSYEQYF.

This clonotype was counted ten times or more. This chain joins TRBV9 and TRBJ1-2; no reliable D call. V was pared by 4 bases and J by 5 bases, with 18 bases between. The germline CDR1 and CDR2 sequences are SGDLS and YYNGEE. The CDR3 covers 15 residues. Written as DNA, the CDR3 is TGTGCCAGCAGCTTGGATTCCGGGATGGATTATGGCTACACCTTC. It codes for CASSLDSGMDYGYTF. Drawing the rest from reference TRBV9 and TRBJ1-2, the complete variable domain is DSGVTQTPKHLITATGQRVTLRCSPRSGDLSVYWYQQSLDQGLQFLIQYYNGEERAKGNILERFSAQQFPDLHSELNLSSLELGDSALYFCASSLDSGMDYGYTFGSGTRLTVV.

There are many counts of this clonotype. This chain uses TRBV12-3 or TRBV12-4 with TRBJ2-1; possibly TRBD1 for D (5 bases). This CDR3 contains 13 residues. V lost 1 base to trimming and J lost 8 bases, with 9 bases between them. CDR3 loop: CASSLGLRDEQFF. The CDR3 DNA follows: TGTGCCAGCAGTTTAGGCCTCAGGGATGAGCAGTTCTTC.

This clonotype was counted at least ten times. The chain has TRBV29-1 and TRBJ1-4; D is perhaps TRBD1 (6 bases). CDR1 and CDR2 from the germline V gene are SQVTM and ANQGSEA. V dropped 3 bases and J dropped 7 bases, with 15 bases sitting between them. This CDR3 region has 14 residues. CDR3 bases: TGCAGCGTTGATGATGGGGGCGGAGGTGAAAAACTGTTTTTT. Amino acids: CSVDDGGGGEKLFF. Full variable domain (missing parts from reference TRBV29-1 and TRBJ1-4): SAVISQKPSRDICQRGTSLTIQCQVDSQVTMMFWYRQQPGQSLTLIATANQGSEATYESGFVIDKFPISRPNLTFSTLTVSNMSPEDSSIYLCSVDDGGGGEKLFFGSGTQLSVL.

The CDR3 region has the DNA TGTGCCAGCAGTTTTGCCTACGAGCAGTACTTC. It encodes CASSFAYEQYF. V and J are TRBV7-8 and TRBJ2-7, with D unclear. Germline CDR1 reads SGHVS; CDR2 reads FQNEAQ. V was trimmed by 6 bases and J by 2 bases, leaving 5 bases between them. This CDR3 spans 11 amino acids.

The table lists this clonotype with many counts. The genes are TRBV25-1 and TRBJ1-2, with D perhaps TRBD1 (5 bases). The CDR3 is 13 amino acids. Per germline, CDR1 MGHDK and CDR2 SYGVNS. Trimming pared 2 bases from V and 8 bases from J, leaving 12 bases between. CDR3 nucleotide sequence: TGTGCCAGCAGTGAACGTACGGGGGAGGGCTACACCTTC. Amino acid sequence: CASSERTGEGYTF.

This clonotype was detected ten times or more. The rearrangement links TRBV19 to TRBJ2-5; D is unresolved. Germline V lookup: CDR1 LNHDA, CDR2 SQIVND (reference sequence). The CDR3 covers 14 residues. V lost 4 bases, J lost 5 bases, and 14 bases lay in between. This CDR3 reads CASSTSSLLETQYF. CDR3 nucleotides: TGTGCCAGTAGTACATCGAGTCTTTTGGAGACCCAGTACTTC.

This clonotype came up many times. V is TRBV30 and J is TRBJ2-7; D tentatively fits TRBD1 or TRBD2 (5 bases each). This CDR3 comprises 15 residues. In germline, CDR1 is GTSNPN, CDR2 SVGIG (reference sequence). Trimming stripped 3 bases from V and 3 bases from J, with 18 bases between. The CDR3 here is CAWSHKGPQNYEQYF. CDR3 DNA sequence: TGTGCCTGGAGCCACAAGGGACCGCAGAACTACGAGCAGTACTTC.

Points on this clonotype: The junction does not match germline at one end; this may be a read error. The CDR3 loop is CACSPACAKGGYTF. CDR3 nucleotides: TGTGCCTGCAGCCCAGCCTGTGCTAAGGGTGGCTACACCTTC. The rearrangement uses TRBV7-2 and TRBJ1-2; D not certain. Germline V gives CDR1 SGHTA, CDR2 FQGNSA. This CDR3 region has 14 residues.

Comments on this clonotype: One end of the junction fails to match germline, which may point to a read error. The rearrangement links TRBV6-1 to TRBJ1-1; weak D call: TRBD1 (6 bases). This CDR3 has 11 residues. Germline loops: CDR1 MNHNS, CDR2 SASEGT. CDR3 in amino acids: CTSQGYTQAFF. The CDR3 DNA follows: TGTACCAGTCAGGGGTACACTCAAGCTTTCTTT.

This clonotype is judged medium-sized. V gene TRBV11-2 combines with J gene TRBJ1-6; D ambiguous. CDR1 is SGHAT, CDR2 FQNNGV, per germline. The CDR3 has 15 residues. V dropped 5 bases and J dropped 6 bases, with 14 bases sitting between them. CDR3 nucleotides: TGTGCCAGCAGCCTAACTATGGCTAGTAATTCACCCCTCCACTTT. Its protein is CASSLTMASNSPLHF.

The V and J genes are TRBV20-1 and TRBJ1-2, with TRBD1 as a possible D gene (5 bases). The length of the CDR3 is 14 residues. Trimming left V 4 bases short and J 1 base short, with 13 bases between. Germline values: CDR1 DFQATT, CDR2 SNEGSKA (reference sequence). Here the CDR3 reads CSAMAGKGNYGYTF. The CDR3 region has the DNA TGCAGTGCTATGGCAGGGAAGGGTAACTATGGCTACACCTTC.

This clonotype appeared many times. The chain carries TRBV4-3 and TRBJ1-5; D ambiguous. V was shortened by 0 bases and J by 4 bases, with 4 bases between the two germline ends. This CDR3 spans 13 amino acids. Germline V gives CDR1 LGHNA, CDR2 YSLEER. The CDR3 region is CASSQDENQPQHF. CDR3 nucleotides: TGCGCCAGCAGCCAAGACGAGAATCAGCCCCAGCATTTT.

This clonotype counts as medium-sized (0.01 to 0.1%). The chain employs TRBV5-1 and TRBJ2-7, with D perhaps matching TRBD1 or TRBD2 (5 bases each). With 0 bases removed from V and 5 bases from J, the gap between germline ends came to 12 bases. This CDR3 contains 14 residues. CDR1 SGHRS and CDR2 YFSETQ come from the germline V gene. The CDR3 region is CASSLDRGENEQYF. The DNA for the CDR3 is TGCGCCAGCAGCTTGGATAGAGGGGAAAACGAGCAGTACTTC.